This TCR beta chain was captured in a study of metastatic and nonmetastatic thyroid tumors. Overall study results and limits: For both blood and tumor, malignant thyroid tumors reportedly showed significantly higher TCR beta diversity than benign nodules did.

Using MiXCR, TCRdb re-called clones from the PCR reads. The table includes about 26,000 clones, roughly 24% detected once. This clone was recorded at least ten times. The antigen is not known. This CDR3 contains 16 residues. Germline V gene data show CDR1 as MNHNS and CDR2 as SASEGT. V gave up 3 bases and J gave up 3 bases, with 15 bases separating them. Each patient went into thyroid surgery without having received any treatment. V is TRBV6-1 and J is TRBJ1-3; D is perhaps TRBD1 (6 bases). This TCR derives from a female donor with papillary thyroid cancer or a benign thyroid nodule (not recorded which). Some clones in this sample may be carry-over from other donors' samples. Sequencing used blood. CDR3 residues: CASSDSAGGGGNTIYF. The CDR3 DNA reads as TGTGCCAGCAGTGACTCTGCTGGAGGGGGTGGAAACACCATATATTTT.